The 21 T cell receptor beta chains below all came from one sample that was sequenced in a study of glioma-infiltrating T cells. TCR alpha and beta CDR3 regions were amplified from RNA using iRepertoire nested multiplex PCR. One entry per CDR3 protein results from TCRdb running MiXCR on the multiplex PCR reads. The repertoire holds about 400,000 distinct CDR3 sequences, approximately 42% seen once, with around 13% in the top ten. The sequencing sample was made of glioma tissue, nonneoplastic brain tissue, or PBMCs (not recorded which). The receptors were gathered from a human donor with low-grade glioma or glioblastoma, undergoing nonglioma brain surgery, or in good health (not recorded which).

At least ten counts were recorded for this clonotype. The genes are TRBV20-1 and TRBJ2-3, with D unresolved. Per the germline V gene, CDR1 is DFQATT and CDR2 is SNEGSKA (reference sequence). This CDR3 spans 13 amino acids. V lost 3 bases, J lost 0 bases, and 7 bases lay in between. The CDR3 DNA sequence: TGCAGTGCTAGCGCCGGGAGCACAGATACGCAGTATTTT. Its protein product is CSASAGSTDTQYF.

This clonotype was seen just once. This may arise from a read error, as a much more abundant clone is one base away. V and J are TRBV27 and TRBJ2-7; 12 nucleotides line up with TRBD1. CDR3 size: 14 residues. In germline, CDR1 is MNHEY, CDR2 SMNVEV (reference sequence). The CDR3 reads CASSHGTGGYGQYF. The CDR3 DNA reads TGTGCCAGCAGCCACGGGACAGGGGGCTACGGGCAGTACTTC.

V is TRBV15 and J is TRBJ1-3; a weak D match, TRBD1 (6 bases). CDR3 length: 15 residues. Trimming stripped 0 bases from V and 4 bases from J, with 10 bases between. In germline, CDR1 is LNHNV, CDR2 YYDKDF (reference sequence). CDR3 protein: CATSRDGGTGNTIYF. CDR3 nucleotide sequence: TGTGCCACCAGCAGAGATGGGGGCACAGGAAACACCATATATTTT. The variable domain in full, completed from reference TRBV15 and TRBJ1-3, reads DAMVIQNPRYQVTQFGKPVTLSCSQTLNHNVMYWYQQKSSQAPKLLFHYYDKDFNNEADTPDNFQSRRPNTSFCFLDIRSPGLGDTAMYLCATSRDGGTGNTIYFGEGSWLTVV.

This clonotype was seen only a few times. The V call is TRBV28, the J call TRBJ2-2; tentative D call: TRBD2 (6 bases). The V end was cut by 5 bases, the J end by 3 bases, with 25 bases between. The CDR3 loop spans 19 amino acids. Germline V gene sequence: CDR1 MDHEN, CDR2 SYDVKM. The CDR3 is CASSPTSFTTGLYTGELFF. The CDR3 DNA follows: TGTGCCAGCAGTCCCACGAGCTTTACGACGGGACTCTACACCGGGGAGCTGTTTTTT. The variable domain in full, completed from reference TRBV28 and TRBJ2-2, reads DVKVTQSSRYLVKRTGEKVFLECVQDMDHENMFWYRQDPGLGLRLIYFSYDVKMKEKGDIPEGYSVSREKKERFSLILESASTNQTSMYLCASSPTSFTTGLYTGELFFGEGSRLTVL.

This clonotype has a count of ten or more. The J gene is TRBJ2-3, the V gene TRBV27; 8 nucleotides align to TRBD2. The CDR3 consists of 14 residues. Trimming cost V 2 bases and J 5 bases; bases outside gene matches: 3. Germline V gives CDR1 MNHEY, CDR2 SMNVEV (reference sequence). The CDR3 is CASSLGLAGDTQYF. CDR3 DNA: TGTGCCAGCAGTTTAGGGCTAGCGGGAGATACGCAGTATTTT.

V and J are TRBV6-2 or TRBV6-3 and TRBJ2-6; D gene unclear. From germline, CDR1 is MNHEY and CDR2 SVGEGT. This CDR3 region has 16 residues. The V gene lost 6 bases and the J gene lost 4 bases, with 16 bases spanning the gap. CDR3 bases: TGTGCCAGCAGCCGACCCGGTTGGCCCGGGGCCAACGTCCTGACTTTC. Residues: CASSRPGWPGANVLTF.

This clonotype was counted only a few times. Mismatch with germline at one junction end may stem from a read error. The chain combines TRBV20-1 with TRBJ2-7, with 10 bases matching TRBD2. This CDR3 is 17 amino acids long. Germline V gene sequence: CDR1 DFQATT, CDR2 SNEGSKA (reference sequence). This CDR3 reads CRARSASSGRLPYEQYF. In DNA, the CDR3 is TGCAGAGCTAGGAGTGCGTCTAGCGGGAGATTACCCTACGAGCAGTACTTC.

This clonotype was seen ten or more times. The V and J genes are TRBV15 and TRBJ1-5, with D possibly TRBD1 on 6 matching bases. CDR1 is LNHNV, CDR2 YYDKDF, per germline (reference sequence). CDR3 size: 15 residues. The V and J ends lost 0 bases and 5 bases respectively, with 11 bases between them. CDR3 sequence reads: CATSRDSGGDQPQHF. CDR3 sequence (DNA): TGTGCCACCAGCAGAGATTCGGGGGGCGATCAGCCCCAGCATTTT.

This clonotype was seen a handful of times. The chain employs TRBV19 and TRBJ2-7; D unclear. The germline V gene has CDR1 LNHDA and CDR2 SQIVND (reference sequence). V lost 5 bases, J lost 0 bases, and 11 bases lay in between. The CDR3 is 14 amino acids. The CDR3 sequence: CASSATVVSYEQYF. In DNA form, the CDR3 reads TGTGCCAGTAGTGCAACAGTGGTCTCCTACGAGCAGTACTTC.

In this sample, this clonotype turned up many times. The gene calls are TRBV28 and TRBJ2-5; D remains unclear. This CDR3 region has 15 residues. Trimming shortened V by 4 bases and J by 0 bases, and 12 bases separated the two germline ends. Germline values: CDR1 MDHEN, CDR2 SYDVKM. CDR3 residues: CASSSGRTDQETQYF. The CDR3 DNA follows: TGTGCCAGCAGTTCGGGCCGAACCGACCAAGAGACCCAGTACTTC.

This clonotype was observed a handful of times. The rearrangement links TRBV5-1 to TRBJ2-1, with D uncertain. This CDR3 comprises 14 residues. The ends were cut back, 3 bases at V and 4 bases at J, with 11 bases in the middle. Germline assignment: CDR1 SGHRS and CDR2 YFSETQ. The CDR3 DNA is TGCGCCAGCAGCTCCGCTGACGGATACAATGAGCAGTTCTTC. It codes for CASSSADGYNEQFF.

This rearrangement joins TRBV6-2 or TRBV6-3 to TRBJ2-1; D possibly corresponds to TRBD2 (6 bases). With 4 bases removed from V and 0 bases from J, the gap between germline ends came to 13 bases. This CDR3 comprises 16 residues. Per the germline V gene, CDR1 is MNHEY and CDR2 is SVGEGT. As DNA, the CDR3 is TGTGCCAGCAGTTCTCTAGCGTGGAGCTCCTACAATGAGCAGTTCTTC. Its protein product is CASSSLAWSSYNEQFF.

Note on this clonotype: Being one base from a much bigger clone, this may be a read error. The gene calls are TRBV27 and TRBJ1-2; 7 bases agree with TRBD1. Germline CDR1 MNHEY, CDR2 SMNVEV (reference sequence). The CDR3 runs 14 residues. In DNA form, the CDR3 reads TGTGCCAGCAGTCCCCGGGACAGCAACTATGGCTACGCCTTC. Its protein is CASSPRDSNYGYAF.

This clonotype showed up just a few times. The chain combines TRBV20-1 with TRBJ1-6; D gene uncertain. V lost 6 bases and J lost 6, with 18 bases in between. CDR3 length: 15 residues. The germline V gene has CDR1 DFQATT and CDR2 SNEGSKA (reference sequence). CDR3 region: CSARGPGEANSPLHF. The CDR3 region has the DNA TGCAGTGCCCGAGGTCCCGGGGAGGCTAATTCACCCCTCCACTTT.

The V call is TRBV15, the J call TRBJ1-5, with 7 bases that match TRBD1. The J segment lost 5 bases and the V segment lost 0 bases, leaving 4 bases of the junction unmatched. Germline CDR1 LNHNV, CDR2 YYDKDF (reference sequence). The CDR3 sequence is 15 residues long. CDR3 nucleotides: TGTGCCACCAGCAGAGAAAAGACAGGGCATCAGCCCCAGCATTTT. Translation gives CATSREKTGHQPQHF. Looking up the rest from reference TRBV15 and TRBJ1-5 gives the full variable domain: DAMVIQNPRYQVTQFGKPVTLSCSQTLNHNVMYWYQQKSSQAPKLLFHYYDKDFNNEADTPDNFQSRRPNTSFCFLDIRSPGLGDTAMYLCATSREKTGHQPQHFGDGTRLSIL.

The rearrangement uses TRBV6-2 or TRBV6-3 and TRBJ2-3, with unresolved D. In germline, CDR1 is MNHEY, CDR2 SVGEGT. The CDR3 is made up of 15 amino acids. Trimming left V 6 bases short and J 1 base short, with 14 bases between. CDR3 protein: CASSSEPEGTDTQYF. The CDR3 DNA reads as TGTGCCAGCAGCTCCGAACCAGAAGGCACAGATACGCAGTATTTT.

This clonotype showed up just once. The chain is built from TRBV19 and TRBJ2-1; TRBD2 agrees at 7 bases. The CDR3 contains 17 residues. With 1 base clipped from V and 3 bases from J, the junction kept 9 bases outside the gene matches. Germline V lookup: CDR1 LNHDA, CDR2 SQIVND (reference sequence). CDR3 DNA sequence: TGTGCCAGTAGTATAGGTTACGGGGAGGGGTACTACAATGAGCAGTTCTTC. This gives the protein CASSIGYGEGYYNEQFF. The full variable domain, completed using reference TRBV19 and TRBJ2-1, is DGGITQSPKYLFRKEGQNVTLSCEQNLNHDAMYWYRQDPGQGLRLIYYSQIVNDFQKGDIAEGYSVSREKKESFPLTVTSAQKNPTAFYLCASSIGYGEGYYNEQFFGPGTRLTVL.

This clonotype was seen just once. An end of the junction does not agree with germline; a read error may underlie this. The chain carries TRBV20-1 and TRBJ1-1, with D maybe TRBD1 (5 bases). Germline V gene data show CDR1 as DFQATT and CDR2 as SNEGSKA (reference sequence). This CDR3 region has 15 residues. CDR3 in DNA: TGCAGTGCTAGAGATCCGAGACAGATGAACACTGAAGCTTACTTT. It yields the protein CSARDPRQMNTEAYF.

This clonotype occurred many times. This sequence joins TRBV27 and TRBJ2-5; no firm D call. Looked up from germline, CDR1 is MNHEY and CDR2 is SMNVEV (reference sequence). The V end was cut by 1 base, the J end by 2 bases, with 14 bases between. There are 16 residues in the CDR3. Here the CDR3 DNA reads TGTGCCAGCAGTTTATTTAACACGCGAGATCAAGAGACCCAGTACTTC. This encodes CASSLFNTRDQETQYF.

The chain couples TRBV4-2 to TRBJ2-4; a weak D match, TRBD1 (6 bases). Germline V gives CDR1 LGHNA, CDR2 YNFKEQ. Trimming shortened V by 0 bases and J by 0 bases, and 15 bases separated the two germline ends. The CDR3 is made up of 18 amino acids. Here the CDR3 DNA reads TGTGCCAGCAGCCAAGATAGGGGGTTGGCTTTAGCCAAAAACATTCAGTACTTC. It encodes CASSQDRGLALAKNIQYF.

The chain uses TRBV27 and TRBJ1-1; 8 bases are shared with TRBD1. CDR3 length: 18 residues. The V gene's germline CDR1 is MNHEY and CDR2 SMNVEV (reference sequence). Trimming removed 3 bases from V and 4 bases from J; junction bases left unmatched: 16. The CDR3 spells CASSFGQGGGLVGTEAFF. CDR3 bases: TGTGCCAGCAGTTTCGGACAGGGAGGAGGGCTGGTGGGCACTGAAGCTTTCTTT.